This T cell receptor beta chain was recorded in a study of tumor-infiltrating lymphocytes in localized non-small cell lung cancer. Study information: Some samples were collected after neoadjuvant chemotherapy; smokers, never-smokers and several histologies were included.

Regarding the study as a whole: Each assay used a separate piece of the same tissue. TCR sequencing covered a subset of patients with enough tissue. TCRbeta sequencing showed higher T cell infiltration in tumors than uninvolved lung.

CDR1 LNHDA and CDR2 SQIVND come from the germline V gene (reference sequence). V lost 5 bases, J lost 10 bases, and 11 bases stayed unmatched. The CDR3 spans 14 residues. As to this clone: The antigen is undetermined.

Only in-frame clones appear in the TCRdb table, and some are missing; sequencing was by immunoSEQ multiplex PCR. Among 15,000 to 20,000 clones, 80% were seen once, and the ten largest hold around 10%. V gene TRBV19 combines with J gene TRBJ1-5; 7 bases agree with TRBD1. The sample consisted of uninvolved lung tissue not adjacent to the tumor. The sequence came from a human donor with non-small cell lung cancer. The CDR3 bases are TGTGCCAGTAGTGCCCAACAGGGGCCCCTACCCCAGCATTTT. It codes for CASSAQQGPLPQHF.